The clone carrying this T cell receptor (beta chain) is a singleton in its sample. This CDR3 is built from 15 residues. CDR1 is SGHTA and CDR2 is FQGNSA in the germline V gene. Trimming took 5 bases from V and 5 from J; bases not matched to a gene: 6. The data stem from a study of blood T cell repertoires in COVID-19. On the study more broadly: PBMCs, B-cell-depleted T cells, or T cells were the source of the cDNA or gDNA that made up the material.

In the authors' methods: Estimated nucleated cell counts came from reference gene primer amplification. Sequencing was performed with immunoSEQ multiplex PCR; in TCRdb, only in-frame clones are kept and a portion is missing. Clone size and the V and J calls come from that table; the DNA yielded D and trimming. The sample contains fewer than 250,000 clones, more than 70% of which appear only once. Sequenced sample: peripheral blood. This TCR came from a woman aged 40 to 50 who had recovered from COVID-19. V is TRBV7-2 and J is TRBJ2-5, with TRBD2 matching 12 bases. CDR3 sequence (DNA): TGTGCCAGCAGCGCGCGACTAGCGGGAGAGGAGACCCAGTACTTC. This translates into CASSARLAGEETQYF.